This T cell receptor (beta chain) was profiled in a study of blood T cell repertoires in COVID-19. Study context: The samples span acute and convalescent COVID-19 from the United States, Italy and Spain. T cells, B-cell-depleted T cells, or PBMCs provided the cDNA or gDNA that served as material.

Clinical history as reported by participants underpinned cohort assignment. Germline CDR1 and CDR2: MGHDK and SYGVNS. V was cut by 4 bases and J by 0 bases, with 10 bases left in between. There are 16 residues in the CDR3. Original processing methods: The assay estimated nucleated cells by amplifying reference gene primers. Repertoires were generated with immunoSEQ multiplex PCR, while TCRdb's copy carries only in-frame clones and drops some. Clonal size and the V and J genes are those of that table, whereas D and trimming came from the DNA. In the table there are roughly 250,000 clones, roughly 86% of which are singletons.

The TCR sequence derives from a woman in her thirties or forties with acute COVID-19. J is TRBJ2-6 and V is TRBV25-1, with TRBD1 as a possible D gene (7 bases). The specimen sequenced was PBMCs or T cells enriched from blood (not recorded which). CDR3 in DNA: TGTGCCAGCAGTGGCCAGGGGGGCTCTGGGGCCAACGTCCTGACTTTC. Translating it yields CASSGQGGSGANVLTF.